The 10 T cell receptor beta chains below were found in one sample sequenced in a study of technical replicates of blood from a handful of donors. Measured with immunoSEQ multiplex PCR; TCRdb has only the in-frame clones, and not every one. The sample lists more than 15,000 clones, 70% to 85% seen once, with 10% in the top ten. Sample: PBMCs. The origin of the receptors is a human donor in good health. Some clones in this sample may be carry-over from other donors' samples.

The rearrangement links TRBV9 to TRBJ2-1; D is undetermined. The CDR3 length is 12 residues. Deletions cut 0 bases from V and 9 bases from J, with 7 bases between. The germline V gene has CDR1 SGDLS and CDR2 YYNGEE. In DNA, the CDR3 is TGTGCCAGCAGCGTAGGGCCCAGTGAGCAGTTCTTC. This gives the protein CASSVGPSEQFF.

This clone came up a few times. The chain is built from TRBV6-4 and TRBJ1-5; possible D gene TRBD1, 5 bases. Germline CDR1 and CDR2: MRHNA and SNTAGT. V was pared by 3 bases and J by 8 bases, with 14 bases between. This CDR3 comprises 14 residues. This CDR3 reads CASSESPGLKPQHF. The CDR3 DNA reads TGTGCCAGCAGTGAAAGTCCGGGACTAAAGCCCCAGCATTTT.

V is TRBV19 and J is TRBJ2-5, with D perhaps matching TRBD2 (5 bases). Germline V lookup: CDR1 LNHDA, CDR2 SQIVND (reference sequence). There are 14 residues in the CDR3. V lost 3 bases to trimming and J lost 0 bases, with 8 bases between them. DNA of the CDR3: TGTGCCAGTAGTATGGCGCGGGACCAAGAGACCCAGTACTTC. Translation: CASSMARDQETQYF.

The V call is TRBV10-1, the J call TRBJ2-7, with 9 nucleotides matching TRBD1. Germline CDR1 WNHNN, CDR2 SYGVQD (reference sequence). J lost 5 bases, V lost 5 bases, and 4 bases had no gene match. The length of the CDR3 is 13 residues. CDR3 nucleotide sequence: TGCGCCAGCAGTAACAGGGGGCTCGACGAGCAGTACTTC. Protein: CASSNRGLDEQYF.

This chain links TRBV18 with TRBJ2-1, with a tentative D call TRBD1 (7 bases). The germline CDR1 and CDR2 sequences are KGHSH and LQKENI. The CDR3 runs 13 residues. The V end was cut by 6 bases, the J end by 6 bases, with 12 bases between. The CDR3 loop is CASSRQGGNEQFF. The CDR3 DNA is TGTGCCAGCTCCCGCCAGGGGGGCAATGAGCAGTTCTTC.

This chain connects TRBV5-6 to TRBJ2-1; possible D gene TRBD1, 5 bases. The CDR3 spans 13 residues. Germline assignment: CDR1 SGHDT and CDR2 YYEEEE. The V end lost 3 bases, the J end lost 2 bases, and 6 bases lay between the germline ends. The CDR3, as DNA: TGTGCCAGCAGCTCAGGGCCCTACAATGAGCAGTTCTTC. Translated: CASSSGPYNEQFF.

CDR3 protein: CASSLGSGRAGGTGELFF. CDR3 DNA: TGTGCCAGCAGTTTAGGTAGCGGGAGGGCCGGAGGCACCGGGGAGCTGTTTTTT. The chain uses TRBV27 and TRBJ2-2; 11 bases are a match to TRBD2. The CDR3 has 18 residues. V was pared by 2 bases and J by 4 bases, with 9 bases of the junction left unmatched. The germline V gene encodes CDR1 MNHEY and CDR2 SMNVEV (reference sequence).

The chain employs TRBV10-3 and TRBJ2-5; TRBD1 matches 7 bases. With 5 bases clipped from V and 3 bases from J, the junction kept 12 bases outside the gene matches. Germline CDR1 and CDR2: ENHRY and SYGVKD. The CDR3 is 16 residues long. The CDR3 spells CAISFLGQAGEETQYF. The CDR3 DNA sequence: TGTGCCATCAGTTTCTTAGGACAGGCAGGGGAAGAGACCCAGTACTTC.

This chain uses TRBV4-2 with TRBJ2-7; 7 bases are a match to TRBD2. CDR1 is LGHNA, CDR2 YNFKEQ, per germline. This CDR3 region has 14 residues. J gave up 3 bases and V 1 base, and 3 bases lay outside the gene matches. The DNA for the CDR3 is TGTGCCAGCAGCCAAGTGGCTAGCGGCTACGAGCAGTACTTC. This codes for CASSQVASGYEQYF.

J is TRBJ1-1 and V is TRBV5-1, with D perhaps matching TRBD1 (5 bases). Deletions cut 4 bases from V and 8 bases from J, with 9 bases between. Germline V gives CDR1 SGHRS, CDR2 YFSETQ. This CDR3 region has 11 residues. The CDR3 sequence is CASSRGGEAFF. CDR3 DNA sequence: TGCGCCAGCAGCCGGGGGGGGGAAGCTTTCTTT.